This TCR beta chain was found in a study of blood T cell repertoires in COVID-19. Study information: Italy, Spain and the United States were the sources of the convalescent and acute COVID-19 samples. Sample material is recorded as cDNA or gDNA derived from T cells, B-cell-depleted T cells, or PBMCs.

With 3 bases removed from V and 5 bases from J, the gap between germline ends came to 7 bases. The CDR3 sequence is 12 residues long. Germline CDR1 reads SQVTM; CDR2 reads ANQGSEA. In the original workflow: Cell counts per sample came from amplifying reference gene primers. TCRdb's copy holds only in-frame clones and misses some; the assay was immunoSEQ multiplex PCR. V and J calls and clone size are as listed in that table; D and trimming were resolved from the DNA. The table shows fewer than 250,000 clones, with about four fifths occurring only once. The chain uses TRBV29-1 and TRBJ2-2; D possibly corresponds to TRBD1 (6 bases). This TCR came from a middle-aged woman with active or convalescent COVID-19. Material for sequencing was peripheral blood. The CDR3 DNA reads TGCAGCGTTGATACAGGGACCGGGGAGCTGTTTTTT. It is translated as CSVDTGTGELFF.